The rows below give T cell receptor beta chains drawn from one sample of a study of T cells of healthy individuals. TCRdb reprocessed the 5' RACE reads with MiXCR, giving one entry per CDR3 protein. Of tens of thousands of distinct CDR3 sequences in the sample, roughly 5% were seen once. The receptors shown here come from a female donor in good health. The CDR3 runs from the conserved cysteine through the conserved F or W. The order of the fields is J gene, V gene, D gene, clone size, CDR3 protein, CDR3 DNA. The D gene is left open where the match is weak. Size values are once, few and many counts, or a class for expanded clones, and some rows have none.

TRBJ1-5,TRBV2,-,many,CASSGQGGWGQPQHF,TGTGCCAGCAGTGGGCAAGGAGGTTGGGGTCAGCCCCAGCATTTT
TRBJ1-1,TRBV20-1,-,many,CSAKGNTEAFF,TGCAGTGCTAAAGGGAACACTGAAGCTTTCTTT
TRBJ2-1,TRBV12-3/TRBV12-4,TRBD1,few,CASRTQGVQFF,TGTGCCAGCAGGACACAGGGGGTGCAGTTCTTC
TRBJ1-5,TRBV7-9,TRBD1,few,CASSLGQGIGQPQHF,TGTGCCAGCAGCTTGGGACAGGGAATCGGTCAGCCCCAGCATTTT
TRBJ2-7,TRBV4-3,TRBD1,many,CASSQEGTGVHYEQYF,TGCGCCAGCAGCCAAGAAGGGACAGGGGTCCACTACGAGCAGTACTTC
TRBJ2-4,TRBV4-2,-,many,CASSQETLAKNIQYF,TGTGCCAGCAGCCAAGAGACCCTAGCCAAAAACATTCAGTACTTC
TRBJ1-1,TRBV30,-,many,CAWVGETPKAFF,TGTGCCTGGGTGGGCGAGACTCCTAAAGCTTTCTTT
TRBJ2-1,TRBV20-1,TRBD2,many,CSARGALAGVGFNEQFF,TGCAGTGCTAGGGGGGCCCTAGCGGGAGTAGGATTCAATGAGCAGTTCTTC
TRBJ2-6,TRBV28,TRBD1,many,CASSHRTGKGSGANVLTF,TGTGCCAGCAGTCACAGGACAGGGAAAGGCTCTGGGGCCAACGTCCTGACTTTC
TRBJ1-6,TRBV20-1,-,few,CSARSGAGSPLHF,TGCAGTGCCCGTTCAGGGGCGGGTTCACCCCTCCACTTT
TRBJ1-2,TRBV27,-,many,CASSLSSSGLSGYTF,TGTGCCAGCAGTTTATCCAGCTCAGGGCTGTCGGGCTACACCTTC
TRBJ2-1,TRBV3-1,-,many,CASSQDAGSSYNEQFF,TGTGCCAGCAGCCAAGACGCTGGGAGCTCCTACAATGAGCAGTTCTTC
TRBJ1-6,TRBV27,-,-,CASSFEPQGMGDSPLHF,TGTGCCAGCAGTTTCGAGCCCCAGGGGATGGGGGATTCACCCCTCCACTTT
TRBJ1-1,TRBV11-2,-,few,CASSLVATGNTEAFF,TGTGCCAGCAGCTTAGTTGCTACAGGGAACACTGAAGCTTTCTTT
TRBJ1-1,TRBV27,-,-,CASSSWTEAFF,TGTGCCAGCAGTAGTTGGACTGAAGCTTTCTTT
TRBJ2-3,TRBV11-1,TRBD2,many,CASRGWASGKDTQYF,TGTGCCAGCCGAGGGTGGGCTAGCGGGAAGGATACGCAGTATTTT
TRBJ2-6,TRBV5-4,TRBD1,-,CASSFGQGGSSGANVLTF,TGTGCCAGCAGCTTTGGACAGGGGGGGAGCTCTGGGGCCAACGTCCTGACTTTC
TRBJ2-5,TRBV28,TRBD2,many,CASSLPGGRAGETQYF,TGTGCCAGCAGTTTACCCGGGGGGAGGGCCGGTGAGACCCAGTACTTC
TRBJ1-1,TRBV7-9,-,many,CASSLDFFRRTEAFF,TGTGCCAGCAGCTTAGATTTTTTCCGGCGCACTGAAGCTTTCTTT
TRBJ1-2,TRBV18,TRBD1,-,CASSLRGGPPGNYGYTF,TGTGCCAGCTCCCTCAGGGGGGGGCCGCCTGGGAACTATGGCTACACCTTC
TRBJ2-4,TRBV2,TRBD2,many,CASMGLAGEKYF,TGTGCCAGCATGGGACTAGCGGGAGAGAAGTACTTC
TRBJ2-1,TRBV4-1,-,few,CASSQDPLEHFF,TGCGCCAGCAGCCAAGATCCCCTGGAGCATTTCTTC
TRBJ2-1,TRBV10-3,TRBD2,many,CAISGGPGLAGHNNEQFF,TGTGCCATCAGTGGGGGCCCGGGACTAGCGGGACATAACAATGAGCAGTTCTTC
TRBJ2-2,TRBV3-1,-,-,CASSQARVNTGELFF,TGTGCCAGCAGCCAAGCCAGGGTAAACACCGGGGAGCTGTTTTTT
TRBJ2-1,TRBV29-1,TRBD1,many,CSVGGQGASNEQFF,TGCAGCGTTGGGGGACAGGGTGCGTCCAATGAGCAGTTCTTC
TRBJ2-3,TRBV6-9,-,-,CASTPPAPGYPTDTQYF,TGTGCCAGCACTCCTCCCGCCCCGGGGTATCCCACAGATACGCAGTATTTT
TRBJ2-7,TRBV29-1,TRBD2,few,CSVRSMGSGRAGEQYF,TGCAGCGTTCGGTCGATGGGCAGCGGGAGGGCCGGCGAGCAGTACTTC
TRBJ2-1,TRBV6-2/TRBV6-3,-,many,CASSPPLDSGADNEQFF,TGTGCCAGCAGTCCTCCTTTAGATTCAGGAGCCGACAATGAGCAGTTCTTC
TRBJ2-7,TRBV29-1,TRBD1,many,CSASGGSYEQYF,TGCAGCGCCTCAGGGGGCTCCTACGAGCAGTACTTC
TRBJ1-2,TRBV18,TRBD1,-,CASSPTRQGARDGYTF,TGTGCCAGCTCACCGACTCGACAGGGGGCGCGAGATGGCTACACCTTC
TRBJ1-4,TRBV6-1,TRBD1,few,CASTETGTGEKLFF,TGTGCCAGCACTGAGACCGGGACAGGGGAAAAACTGTTTTTT